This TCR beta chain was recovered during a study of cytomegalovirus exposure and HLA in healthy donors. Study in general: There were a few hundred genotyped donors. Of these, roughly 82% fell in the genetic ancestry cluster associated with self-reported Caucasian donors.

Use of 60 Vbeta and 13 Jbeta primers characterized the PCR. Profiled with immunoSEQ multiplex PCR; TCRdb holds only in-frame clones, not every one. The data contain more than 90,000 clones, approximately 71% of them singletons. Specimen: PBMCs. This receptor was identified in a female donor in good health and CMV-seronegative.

The CDR3 nucleotides read TGTGCCAGCAGTGTCCTGGGACAAAATAATTCACCCCTCCACTTT. It is translated as CASSVLGQNNSPLHF. The V gene is TRBV25-1, the J gene TRBJ1-6, with a weak D call TRBD1 (6 bases). The CDR3 is 15 amino acids. CDR1 MGHDK and CDR2 SYGVNS come from the germline V gene. Trimming removed 4 bases from V and 5 bases from J, with 12 bases in between. Variable domain in full (rest from reference TRBV25-1 and TRBJ1-6): EADIYQTPRYLVIGTGKKITLECSQTMGHDKMYWYQQDPGMELHLIHYSYGVNSTEKGDLSSESTVSRIRTEHFPLTLESARPSHTSQYLCASSVLGQNNSPLHFGNGTRLTVT.